The clone carrying this T cell receptor beta chain was counted only a few times. As yet, its antigen is unknown. Researchers attached unique molecular identifiers to individual cDNA molecules. TCRdb analysed the 5' RACE reads with MiXCR anew, one entry per CDR3 protein. The profile covers under 45,000 distinct CDR3 sequences, with about 8% appearing a single time and over 10% taken by the ten largest. This record belongs to a study of early T cells in non-severe SARS-CoV-2 infection. Background on the study: Sequenced material consisted of bulk RNA (from unsorted whole blood), and chains were unpaired. Study-wide findings and caveats: Sequences matched to VDJdb favored anti-spike CD8 responses, while private and CD4 specificities were missed.

Germline V CDR1 and CDR2: KGHDR, SFDVKD. Trimming cost V 4 bases and J 3 bases, with 15 bases left between them. The CDR3 spans 15 residues. The chain is built from TRBV24-1 and TRBJ2-7; TRBD1 is a possible D gene (6 bases). The receptor was isolated from an adult who was a healthcare worker with PCR-confirmed SARS-CoV-2 infection or an uninfected control (not recorded which). Sequencing used whole blood, obtained at baseline. DNA for the CDR3: TGTGCCACCAGTGAAACCGGGACACCTCTCTACGAGCAGTACTTC. Translating it yields CATSETGTPLYEQYF.